The 30 T cell receptor beta chains in this list originate from one sample, sequenced in a study of T cells after posttransplantation cyclophosphamide. Some clones are missing from TCRdb's copy, which holds only in-frame ones; the method was immunoSEQ multiplex PCR. The counts give about 36,000 clones, none of them seen only once; about 1.2% is held by the top ten. The specimen sequenced was PBMCs. These receptors were collected from a girl between 5 and 17 years old in good health, CMV-negative, and a related stem cell transplant donor.

This clone was found a few times. The V gene is TRBV5-6, the J gene TRBJ2-2; 9 bases align to TRBD2. Germline V gene lookup returns CDR1 SGHDT and CDR2 YYEEEE. The CDR3 runs 15 residues. V gave up 2 bases and J gave up 1 base; unmatched junction bases: 0. CDR3 nucleotides: TGTGCCAGCAGCTTTAGCGGGGGGAACACCGGGGAGCTGTTTTTT. The encoded protein is CASSFSGGNTGELFF.

This clone has only a few counts. The gene calls are TRBV14 and TRBJ2-7; 7 nucleotides line up with TRBD2. The junction had 3 bases not matched to a gene; V was cut back by 2 bases and J by 2 bases. Germline V gene lookup returns CDR1 SGHDN and CDR2 FVKESK. The CDR3 covers 14 residues. DNA of the CDR3: TGTGCCAGCAGCCAACCGGGACTACCCTACGAGCAGTACTTC. Translating it yields CASSQPGLPYEQYF.

This clone was counted many times. The chain's CDR3 is CASSLIGPTGGAQYF. DNA for the CDR3: TGTGCCAGCAGCTTAATTGGACCAACGGGAGGTGCCCAGTACTTC. The chain carries TRBV11-2 and TRBJ2-7; 7 bases agree with TRBD2. After removal of 2 bases from V and 10 bases from J, the junction contained 14 bases not matched to a gene. Germline V gives CDR1 SGHAT, CDR2 FQNNGV. This CDR3 contains 15 residues.

CDR3 bases: TGTGCCAGCAGCTTAGGGGGCCGGGAGCAGTACTTC. Its protein product is CASSLGGREQYF. The rearrangement joins TRBV11-1 to TRBJ2-7; D might be TRBD1 (5 bases). Germline CDR1 and CDR2: SGHAT and FQDESV (reference sequence). The CDR3 has 12 residues. V lost 1 base and J lost 7, with 8 bases in between.

This clone was observed at least ten times. This chain connects TRBV6-4 to TRBJ1-5; D is possibly TRBD1 (5 bases). Trimming removed 5 bases at V and 1 base at J, with 6 bases between. This CDR3 is built from 13 residues. Per germline, CDR1 MRHNA and CDR2 SNTAGT. Here the CDR3 DNA reads TGTGCCAGCAGTAGGGGAAGCAATCAGCCCCAGCATTTT. Translation: CASSRGSNQPQHF.

This clone has ten or more counts. V and J are TRBV6-1 and TRBJ1-6; D call uncertain. The CDR3 has 15 residues. CDR1 and CDR2 from the germline V gene are MNHNS and SASEGT. V shed 4 bases and J shed 0 bases, with 7 bases lying between them. CDR3: CASSVGSSYNSPLHF. The CDR3 nucleotides read TGTGCCAGCAGTGTAGGGAGCTCCTATAATTCACCCCTCCACTTT.

This clone was counted at least ten times. The CDR3 here is CASSVLAGGSYEQYF. DNA for the CDR3: TGTGCCAGTAGCGTACTAGCGGGCGGGTCCTACGAGCAGTACTTC. V and J are TRBV19 and TRBJ2-7; 9 bases are a match to TRBD2. This CDR3 is built from 15 residues. The junction had 7 bases not matched to a gene; V was cut back by 6 bases and J by 1 base. Germline-derived CDR1 and CDR2 are LNHDA and SQIVND (reference sequence).

Many counts were recorded for this clone. The chain couples TRBV5-1 to TRBJ2-3; D unresolved. V lost 7 bases to trimming and J lost 1 base, with 13 bases between them. The CDR3 extends over 14 amino acids. CDR1 SGHRS and CDR2 YFSETQ come from the germline V gene. CDR3: CASVALVGTDTQYF. The CDR3 nucleotides are TGCGCCAGCGTCGCTCTAGTCGGCACAGATACGCAGTATTTT.

This clone was detected ten times or more. CDR3 in DNA: TGTGCCAGTAGTACGCACCCCCGAGGTGGCTACACCTTC. Translating gives CASSTHPRGGYTF. The chain uses TRBV19 and TRBJ1-2, with D unclear. Germline CDR1 reads LNHDA; CDR2 reads SQIVND (reference sequence). The germline V and J ends were trimmed by 4 bases and 7 bases, with 13 bases remaining between them. The CDR3 is 13 residues long.

This clone has at least ten counts. This rearrangement joins TRBV7-3 to TRBJ2-3; 12 bases map to TRBD2. This CDR3 region has 16 residues. V trimming: 5 bases; J trimming: 5 bases; junction bases outside the gene matches: 8. CDR1 is SGHTA and CDR2 is FQGTGA in the germline V gene. The CDR3 DNA sequence: TGTGCCAGCAGCATCCGGACTAGCGGGGCGGGAGATACGCAGTATTTT. This sequence encodes CASSIRTSGAGDTQYF. Variable domain in full (rest from reference TRBV7-3 and TRBJ2-3): GAGVSQTPSNKVTEKGKYVELRCDPISGHTALYWYRQSLGQGPEFLIYFQGTGAADDSGLPNDRFFAVRPEGSVSTLKIQRTERGDSAVYLCASSIRTSGAGDTQYFGPGTRLTVL.

This clone was found many times. The chain uses TRBV9 and TRBJ2-7; no clear D gene. This CDR3 comprises 14 residues. Per germline, CDR1 SGDLS and CDR2 YYNGEE. V was cut by 0 bases and J by 3 bases, with 10 bases left in between. DNA for the CDR3: TGTGCCAGCAGCGTAGGAGAGGAATTCTACGAGCAGTACTTC. Protein product: CASSVGEEFYEQYF.

This clone has only a few counts. The chain is built from TRBV7-3 and TRBJ2-1; 9 positions agree with TRBD1. V trimming: 7 bases; J trimming: 5 bases; junction bases outside the gene matches: 12. Germline V gene lookup returns CDR1 SGHTA and CDR2 FQGTGA. The CDR3 totals 16 residues. DNA for the CDR3: TGTGCCAGCACCCCCGGGGACAGGGTTAGAAACAATGAGCAGTTCTTC. This translates into CASTPGDRVRNNEQFF.

This clone was seen at least ten times. V gene TRBV11-2 combines with J gene TRBJ2-1, with 10 nucleotides matching TRBD2. The ends lost 3 bases at V and 2 bases at J; junction bases unmatched: 4. Per the germline V gene, CDR1 is SGHAT and CDR2 is FQNNGV. There are 16 residues in the CDR3. The CDR3 DNA sequence: TGTGCCAGCAGCTTTTTAAGCGGGAGGGCCTACAATGAGCAGTTCTTC. This encodes CASSFLSGRAYNEQFF.

The sample holds many counts of this clone. The chain couples TRBV6-1 to TRBJ1-6; maybe TRBD1 (6 bases). CDR1 and CDR2 from the germline V gene are MNHNS and SASEGT. The CDR3 totals 15 residues. V lost 7 bases and J lost 7, with 17 bases in between. CDR3 protein: CASKGGGRGNSPLHF. The CDR3, as DNA: TGTGCCAGCAAGGGTGGGGGCAGGGGAAATTCACCCCTCCACTTT.

This clone turned up a few times. The V gene is TRBV28, the J gene TRBJ1-4; D unclear. CDR1 is MDHEN and CDR2 is SYDVKM in the germline V gene. CDR3 size: 15 residues. V lost 5 bases, J lost 7 bases, and 17 bases lay in between. CDR3 sequence (DNA): TGTGCCAGCAGTCTCCGACCCCCGAGAGGTGAAAAACTGTTTTTT. This translates into CASSLRPPRGEKLFF. The full variable domain, rest sourced from reference TRBV28 and TRBJ1-4, is DVKVTQSSRYLVKRTGEKVFLECVQDMDHENMFWYRQDPGLGLRLIYFSYDVKMKEKGDIPEGYSVSREKKERFSLILESASTNQTSMYLCASSLRPPRGEKLFFGSGTQLSVL.

Only a few counts were recorded for this clone. The V and J genes are TRBV18 and TRBJ1-2; D unclear. The CDR3 length is 12 residues. V was cut by 9 bases and J by 2 bases, with 10 bases left in between. CDR1 is KGHSH and CDR2 is LQKENI in the germline V gene. Here the CDR3 reads CASSRENYGYTF. The CDR3, as DNA: TGTGCCAGTTCCCGGGAGAACTATGGCTACACCTTC.

The chain joins TRBV7-2 to TRBJ2-5; 8 bases match TRBD2. With 5 bases clipped from V and 5 bases from J, the junction kept 7 bases outside the gene matches. CDR1 and CDR2 from the germline V gene are SGHTA and FQGNSA. The CDR3 totals 14 residues. The CDR3 bases are TGTGCCAGCAGCCCCGGGGGGGACTGGGAGACCCAGTACTTC. Protein product: CASSPGGDWETQYF.

The chain carries TRBV7-3 and TRBJ2-3; D is unclear. The CDR3 runs 16 residues. Between the trimmed V and J ends, which lost 0 bases and 0 bases, there was a span of 10 bases. Germline assignment: CDR1 SGHTA and CDR2 FQGTGA. The CDR3, as DNA: TGTGCCAGCAGCTTAACTGGTAGCAGAAGCACAGATACGCAGTATTTT. It translates to CASSLTGSRSTDTQYF.

The sample holds a few counts of this clone. The chain is built from TRBV7-9 and TRBJ2-2; D perhaps matches TRBD1 (6 bases). CDR1 and CDR2 (germline): SEHNR, FQNEAQ (reference sequence). This CDR3 spans 15 amino acids. V was pared by 5 bases and J by 5 bases, with 15 bases between. The CDR3 here is CASSRRTAWTGELFF. CDR3 nucleotide sequence: TGTGCCAGCAGCCGCCGGACAGCCTGGACCGGGGAGCTGTTTTTT.

This chain links TRBV7-9 with TRBJ2-3, with D tentatively TRBD2 (5 bases). Looked up from germline, CDR1 is SEHNR and CDR2 is FQNEAQ (reference sequence). V was pared by 6 bases and J by 4 bases, with 14 bases between. The CDR3 consists of 14 residues. CDR3: CASSLITGADTQYF. The CDR3 DNA is TGTGCCAGCAGTTTAATAACCGGGGCAGATACGCAGTATTTT.

In its sample, this clone was seen a few times. The chain uses TRBV14 and TRBJ2-5; 8 bases are shared with TRBD2. TRBJ2-7 explains the end of the DNA better; the J call may be wrong. CDR3 length equals 14 residues. CDR1 and CDR2 (germline): SGHDN, FVKESK. The CDR3 nucleotides read TGTGCCAGCAGCTCGTCTCCCGGGGGGGACGAGCAGTACTTC. Its translation is CASSSSPGGDEQYF.

This clone was detected ten times or more. The gene calls are TRBV5-6 and TRBJ1-5; TRBD1 aligns across 8 bases. With V trimmed by 3 bases and J by 5 bases, 4 bases remained unmatched. Germline V gives CDR1 SGHDT, CDR2 YYEEEE. The CDR3 has 14 amino acids. The DNA for the CDR3 is TGTGCCAGCAGCTCCCGGGACAGGTATCAGCCCCAGCATTTT. Encoded protein: CASSSRDRYQPQHF.

The table lists this clone with a few counts. This chain uses TRBV19 with TRBJ2-7; 7 bases are shared with TRBD2. Germline V CDR1 and CDR2: LNHDA, SQIVND (reference sequence). The V and J ends lost 3 bases and 3 bases, in that order; junction bases with no gene match: 5. CDR3 length: 14 residues. DNA of the CDR3: TGTGCCAGTAGTATCGCGGGGGAGGGCTACGAGCAGTACTTC. It is translated as CASSIAGEGYEQYF. Full variable domain (rest looked up from reference TRBV19 and TRBJ2-7): DGGITQSPKYLFRKEGQNVTLSCEQNLNHDAMYWYRQDPGQGLRLIYYSQIVNDFQKGDIAEGYSVSREKKESFPLTVTSAQKNPTAFYLCASSIAGEGYEQYFGPGTRLTVT.

This clone was detected many times. J is TRBJ2-5 and V is TRBV18; D is unresolved. This CDR3 spans 13 amino acids. Germline-derived CDR1 and CDR2 are KGHSH and LQKENI. Trimming cost V 1 base and J 5 bases, with 8 bases left between them. CDR3 amino acids: CASSPLPGETQYF. Here the CDR3 DNA reads TGTGCCAGCTCACCACTCCCCGGGGAGACCCAGTACTTC.

In this sample, this clone turned up many times. The chain is built from TRBV5-1 and TRBJ1-1; D perhaps matches TRBD1 (6 bases). From germline, CDR1 is SGHRS and CDR2 YFSETQ. The V end lost 0 bases, the J end lost 0 bases, and 12 bases lay between the germline ends. The length of the CDR3 is 16 residues. The CDR3 region is CASSLVAGVLNTEAFF. The CDR3 nucleotides read TGCGCCAGCAGCTTGGTGGCAGGGGTTTTGAACACTGAAGCTTTCTTT.

This clone was seen ten or more times. V is TRBV6-1 and J is TRBJ1-2, with TRBD1 matching over 8 bases. Germline V gene lookup returns CDR1 MNHNS and CDR2 SASEGT. J was trimmed by 4 bases and V by 4 bases; bases with no gene match: 8. The CDR3 consists of 15 residues. CDR3 in amino acids: CASSADRVGIYGYTF. The DNA for the CDR3 is TGTGCCAGCAGTGCGGACAGGGTCGGGATCTATGGCTACACCTTC.

This clone was observed many times. The chain combines TRBV29-1 with TRBJ2-2; the D gene is possibly TRBD2 (6 bases). V lost 7 bases and J lost 1, with 7 bases in between. The CDR3 spans 12 residues. Germline values: CDR1 SQVTM, CDR2 ANQGSEA. This CDR3 reads CSGSGNTGELFF. CDR3 bases: TGCAGCGGTAGCGGGAACACCGGGGAGCTGTTTTTT.

The sample holds many counts of this clone. The V and J genes are TRBV5-1 and TRBJ1-6; unclear D gene. The CDR3 is 13 amino acids. Germline V gene lookup returns CDR1 SGHRS and CDR2 YFSETQ. Trimming left V 0 bases short and J 14 bases short, with 12 bases between. The chain's CDR3 is CASSLAGFSALHF. In DNA form, the CDR3 reads TGCGCCAGCAGCTTGGCCGGGTTCTCGGCCCTCCACTTT.

At least ten counts were recorded for this clone. The gene calls are TRBV7-3 and TRBJ1-2; D possibly corresponds to TRBD1 (5 bases). The CDR3 length is 14 residues. The ends were cut back, 5 bases at V and 6 bases at J, with 16 bases in the middle. Germline CDR1 is SGHTA and CDR2 is FQGTGA. The CDR3 bases are TGTGCCAGCAGCCCCGGGGGGACCGGCAATGGCTACACCTTC. As protein: CASSPGGTGNGYTF.

The V call is TRBV28, the J call TRBJ1-2; D is undetermined. Germline V lookup: CDR1 MDHEN, CDR2 SYDVKM. The CDR3 runs 12 residues. V lost 6 bases, J lost 4 bases, and 9 bases lay in between. The CDR3 spells CASSFLTYGYTF. The DNA for the CDR3 is TGTGCCAGCAGCTTCCTAACCTATGGCTACACCTTC.